This note documents a single T cell receptor (beta chain) sequence. The data were obtained in a study of blood T cell repertoires in COVID-19. Study-level information: T cells, B-cell-depleted T cells, or PBMCs supplied cDNA or gDNA.

This table comes from immunoSEQ multiplex PCR, and its TCRdb copy is limited to in-frame clones, with some not included. The repertoire consists of about 190,000 clones, with approximately 82% occurring once and the leading ten covering under 3%. Sequencing was done on a sample of peripheral blood. The origin of this receptor is a man aged 45-65 years with active or convalescent COVID-19.

In DNA, the CDR3 is TGTGCCAGTAGTGACCTAGTACTGCCCCAGCATTTT. It is translated as CASSDLVLPQHF. The chain links TRBV19 to TRBJ1-5; unclear D gene. This CDR3 is 12 amino acids long. Germline V CDR1 and CDR2: LNHDA, SQIVND (reference sequence). The V end was cut by 5 bases, the J end by 9 bases, with 11 bases between.